This TCR beta chain was captured in a study of response to subunit inactivated influenza vaccine. In its sample, this clonotype was seen many times. This CDR3 is built from 16 residues. The junction had 2 bases not matched to a gene; V was cut back by 3 bases and J by 4 bases. Germline V lookup: CDR1 KGHDR, CDR2 SFDVKD. Each CDR3 protein is one row after TCRdb ran MiXCR on the RT-PCR reads. The data hold around 850,000 distinct CDR3 sequences, with under 20% observed a single time. The chain is built from TRBV24-1 and TRBJ2-1; 13 bases are a match to TRBD2. The material sequenced was PBMCs from blood, taken more than 4 days after vaccination. This TCR came from a man between 50 and 59 years old who received an inactivated influenza vaccine. CDR3 sequence: CATSDILAGGYNEQFF. DNA of the CDR3: TGTGCCACCAGTGATATACTAGCGGGAGGGTACAATGAGCAGTTCTTC.